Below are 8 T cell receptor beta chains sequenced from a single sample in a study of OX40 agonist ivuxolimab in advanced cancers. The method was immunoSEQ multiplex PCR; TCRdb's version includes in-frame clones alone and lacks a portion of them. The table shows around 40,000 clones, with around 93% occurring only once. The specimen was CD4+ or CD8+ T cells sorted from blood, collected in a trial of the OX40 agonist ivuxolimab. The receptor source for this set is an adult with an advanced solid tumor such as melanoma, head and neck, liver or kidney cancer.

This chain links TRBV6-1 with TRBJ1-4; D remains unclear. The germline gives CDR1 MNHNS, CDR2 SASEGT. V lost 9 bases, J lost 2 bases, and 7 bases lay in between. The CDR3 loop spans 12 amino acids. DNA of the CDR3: TGTGCCAGACTTGGGACTAATGAAAAACTGTTTTTT. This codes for CARLGTNEKLFF.

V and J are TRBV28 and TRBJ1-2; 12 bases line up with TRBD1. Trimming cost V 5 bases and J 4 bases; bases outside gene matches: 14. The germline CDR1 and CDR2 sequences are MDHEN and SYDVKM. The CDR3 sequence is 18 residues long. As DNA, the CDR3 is TGTGCCAGCAGTGCACCGGGACAGGGGGCTTTATCGATCTATGGCTACACCTTC. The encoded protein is CASSAPGQGALSIYGYTF.

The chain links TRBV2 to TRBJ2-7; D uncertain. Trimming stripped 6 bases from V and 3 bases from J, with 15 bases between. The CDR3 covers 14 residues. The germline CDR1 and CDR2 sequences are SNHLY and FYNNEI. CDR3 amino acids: CASSAAANFYEQYF. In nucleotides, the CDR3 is TGTGCCAGCAGCGCGGCAGCTAATTTCTACGAGCAGTACTTC.

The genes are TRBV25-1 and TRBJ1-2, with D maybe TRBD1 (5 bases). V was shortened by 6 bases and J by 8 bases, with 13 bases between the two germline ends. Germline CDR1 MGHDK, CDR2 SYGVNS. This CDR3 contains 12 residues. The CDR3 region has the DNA TGTGCCAGCAGGGGATTGGGACGGGGCTACACCTTC. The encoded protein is CASRGLGRGYTF.

CDR3 sequence (DNA): TGTGCCAGCAGCGTCAGACTAGCGGGAGGGCCAGATACGCAGTATTTT. Translation gives CASSVRLAGGPDTQYF. J is TRBJ2-3 and V is TRBV14, with 14 positions matching TRBD2. In germline, CDR1 is SGHDN, CDR2 FVKESK. The CDR3 is made up of 16 amino acids. After removal of 5 bases from V and 4 bases from J, the junction contained 5 bases not matched to a gene.

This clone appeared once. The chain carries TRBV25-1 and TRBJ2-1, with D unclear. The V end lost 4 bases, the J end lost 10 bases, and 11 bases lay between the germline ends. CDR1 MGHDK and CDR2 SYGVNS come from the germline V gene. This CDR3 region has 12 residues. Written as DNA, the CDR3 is TGTGCCAGCAGTGCCAACGACGGAGAGCAGTTCTTC. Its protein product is CASSANDGEQFF.

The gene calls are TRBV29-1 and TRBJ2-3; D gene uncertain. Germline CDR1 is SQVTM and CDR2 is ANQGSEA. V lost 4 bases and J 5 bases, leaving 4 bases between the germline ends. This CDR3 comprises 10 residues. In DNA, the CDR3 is TGCAGCGTTGTCGAAGATACGCAGTATTTT. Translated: CSVVEDTQYF.

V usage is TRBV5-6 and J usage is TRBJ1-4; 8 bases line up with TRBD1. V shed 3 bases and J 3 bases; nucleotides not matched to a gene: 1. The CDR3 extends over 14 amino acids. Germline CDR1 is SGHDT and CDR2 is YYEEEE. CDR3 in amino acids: CASSSGGSNEKLFF. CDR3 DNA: TGTGCCAGCAGCTCAGGGGGCTCTAATGAAAAACTGTTTTTT.